The sequence of this TCR beta chain was determined in a study of cytomegalovirus exposure and HLA in healthy donors. As for the study in general: Around 81% of some 390 genotyped donors fell in the Caucasian-associated ancestry cluster.

About this clone: The antigen remains unidentified.

Whole-study results and caveats: Common viral pathogens (according to a later analysis) appeared linked to several of the most significant clusters.

The CDR3 is 15 residues long. With 0 bases clipped from V and 4 bases from J, the junction kept 2 bases outside the gene matches. From germline, CDR1 is SGHRS and CDR2 YFSETQ. The study ran its PCR with 60 Vbeta and 13 Jbeta primers. Original analysis: Around 10 million shared chains were among around 80 million unique TCR beta chains counted in a later analysis. Repertoires were generated with immunoSEQ multiplex PCR, while TCRdb's copy carries only in-frame clones and drops some. The V and J calls and clone size come from that table; D and trimming were worked out from the DNA. The sample includes 74,000 or so clones.

The clonotype was recovered from a woman aged 60-75 years in good health and CMV-seronegative. The chain combines TRBV5-1 with TRBJ1-5; the match to TRBD1 covers 9 bases. What was sequenced was PBMCs. The CDR3 nucleotides are TGCGCCAGCAGCTTGGAGGGACAGGGAAATCAGCCCCAGCATTTT. This encodes CASSLEGQGNQPQHF.